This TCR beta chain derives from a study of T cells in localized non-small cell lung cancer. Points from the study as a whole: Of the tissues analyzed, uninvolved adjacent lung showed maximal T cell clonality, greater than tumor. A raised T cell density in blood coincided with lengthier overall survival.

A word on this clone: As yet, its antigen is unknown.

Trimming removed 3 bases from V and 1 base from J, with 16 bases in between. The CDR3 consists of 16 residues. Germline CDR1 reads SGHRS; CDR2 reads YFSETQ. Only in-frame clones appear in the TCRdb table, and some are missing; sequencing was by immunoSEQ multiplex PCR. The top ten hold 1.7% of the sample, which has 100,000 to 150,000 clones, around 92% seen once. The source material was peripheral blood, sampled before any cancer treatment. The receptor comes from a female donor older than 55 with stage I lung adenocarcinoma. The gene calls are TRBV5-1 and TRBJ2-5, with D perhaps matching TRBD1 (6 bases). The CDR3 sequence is CASSSYRATIQETQYF. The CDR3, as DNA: TGCGCCAGCAGCTCGTACAGGGCGACCATCCAAGAGACCCAGTACTTC.